This T cell receptor beta chain was sequenced in a study of blood T cell repertoires in COVID-19. Study-level information: COVID-19 samples from acute and convalescent phases originated in the United States, Italy and Spain. Sources were T cells, B-cell-depleted T cells, or PBMCs; the material itself was cDNA or gDNA.

CDR1 and CDR2 from the germline V gene are SGHRS and YFSETQ. V gave up 0 bases and J gave up 3 bases, with 10 bases separating them. The CDR3 has 15 residues. How the authors handled the data: Nucleated cell counts were estimated from reference gene primer amplification. Libraries were prepared by immunoSEQ multiplex PCR; TCRdb keeps only in-frame clonotypes and omits some of them. V and J calls and clone size are given by that table; D and trimming were obtained from the DNA. The sample has about 300,000 clones; 80% to 90% are singletons. The gene calls are TRBV5-1 and TRBJ2-1; weak D call: TRBD2 (5 bases). Input material: peripheral blood. The receptor was isolated from a woman aged 50 to 65 with acute or convalescent COVID-19. In nucleotides, the CDR3 is TGCGCCAGCAGCTTGGGGGCGGGCTTCTACAATGAGCAGTTCTTC. Protein: CASSLGAGFYNEQFF.